The 22 T cell receptor beta chains in this list originate from one sample, sequenced in a study of CD8 T cells in Susac syndrome. RNA was extracted with the RNeasy kit, and a quantity of 0.5 to 1 ug was reverse transcribed using random hexamers. TCRdb recomputed calls from the immunoSEQ multiplex PCR reads with MiXCR, one row per CDR3 protein. The sample consists of approximately 230,000 distinct CDR3 sequences, approximately 92% of them appearing once. Sequenced: CD4+ T cells from PBMCs. These receptors were taken from a human donor with multiple sclerosis.

The chain combines TRBV27 with TRBJ2-1, with D hard to call. CDR1 and CDR2 from the germline V gene are MNHEY and SMNVEV (reference sequence). This CDR3 contains 12 residues. V dropped 4 bases and J dropped 5 bases, with 6 bases sitting between them. This CDR3 reads CASSSIHNEQFF. In DNA form, the CDR3 reads TGTGCCAGCAGTTCGATCCACAATGAGCAGTTCTTC.

This clonotype showed up just once. The rearrangement links TRBV19 to TRBJ2-5; 7 bases are a match to TRBD1. The V gene end was trimmed by 4 bases and the J gene end by 4 bases; junction bases not matched to a gene: 9. In germline, CDR1 is LNHDA, CDR2 SQIVND (reference sequence). The CDR3 totals 15 residues. The CDR3 bases are TGTGCCAGTAGTACCCGACAGGGAGAAGGAGAGACCCAGTACTTC. It yields the protein CASSTRQGEGETQYF.

This rearrangement joins TRBV5-6 to TRBJ1-5; 7 nucleotides agree with TRBD1. V gave up 0 bases and J gave up 3 bases; unmatched junction bases: 9. Germline lookup yields CDR1 SGHDT and CDR2 YYEEEE. The CDR3 loop spans 17 amino acids. The CDR3 loop is CASSLARGQGVNQPQHF. The CDR3 region has the DNA TGTGCCAGCAGCTTGGCCAGAGGGCAGGGGGTCAATCAGCCCCAGCATTTT.

J is TRBJ2-4 and V is TRBV29-1; 10 bases agree with TRBD2. V lost 2 bases and J lost 1; bases outside the gene matches: 8. CDR1 and CDR2 from the germline V gene are SQVTM and ANQGSEA. The CDR3 loop spans 17 amino acids. This CDR3 is CSVERRVAGGAKNIQYF. CDR3 DNA: TGCAGCGTTGAAAGAAGGGTAGCGGGAGGTGCCAAAAACATTCAGTACTTC.

The V gene is TRBV11-2, the J gene TRBJ2-5; 11 bases are shared with TRBD1. The V gene's germline CDR1 is SGHAT and CDR2 FQNNGV. Losses at the gene ends were 5 bases for V and 1 base for J; bases not matched to a gene: 3. The CDR3 length is 15 residues. The CDR3, as DNA: TGTGCCAGCAGCCCGGGACAGGGGGGCCAAGAGACCCAGTACTTC. Its protein is CASSPGQGGQETQYF. Full variable domain (missing parts from reference TRBV11-2 and TRBJ2-5): EAGVAQSPRYKIIEKRQSVAFWCNPISGHATLYWYQQILGQGPKLLIQFQNNGVVDDSQLPKDRFSAERLKGVDSTLKIQPAKLEDSAVYLCASSPGQGGQETQYFGPGTRLLVL.

This chain connects TRBV6-1 to TRBJ2-3; D unclear. CDR3 size: 12 residues. The germline V gene encodes CDR1 MNHNS and CDR2 SASEGT. With 0 bases removed from V and 8 bases from J, the gap between germline ends came to 6 bases. The CDR3 nucleotides are TGTGCCAGCAGTGAAGCTCCTCGTACGCAGTATTTT. Its protein product is CASSEAPRTQYF.

The J gene is TRBJ1-5, the V gene TRBV21-1; the table assigns TRBD1, which was not confirmed against the DNA. TRBV21-1 corresponds to a pseudogene. The CDR3 covers 17 residues. CDR3 DNA: TGTGCCAGCAGCTACGGACAGGGAGGAACCCCTAATCAGCCCCAGCATTTT. As protein: CASSYGQGGTPNQPQHF.

This chain connects TRBV5-4 to TRBJ1-4; D unresolved. Per the germline V gene, CDR1 is SGHNT and CDR2 is YYREEE (reference sequence). V was trimmed by 1 base and J by 5 bases, leaving 9 bases between them. The CDR3 is 14 amino acids. CDR3 protein: CASSLFETNEKLFF. The CDR3 DNA is TGTGCCAGCAGCTTGTTCGAGACCAATGAAAAACTGTTTTTT.

This chain links TRBV6-4 with TRBJ1-1; D is possibly TRBD1 (5 bases). The CDR3 covers 15 residues. The V end was cut by 2 bases, the J end by 1 base, with 11 bases between. Germline values: CDR1 MRHNA, CDR2 SNTAGT. CDR3: CASSDETAPNTEAFF. The CDR3 nucleotides are TGTGCCAGCAGTGACGAGACAGCTCCGAACACTGAAGCTTTCTTT.

The rearrangement uses TRBV28 and TRBJ2-3, with D perhaps given as TRBD1 or TRBD2 (5 bases each). Germline CDR1 reads MDHEN; CDR2 reads SYDVKM. The CDR3 has 13 amino acids. V was clipped by 4 bases and J by 1 base, with 6 bases between them. The CDR3 reads CASSWDRTDTQYF. Here the CDR3 DNA reads TGTGCCAGCAGTTGGGACCGCACAGATACGCAGTATTTT.

The rearrangement joins TRBV20-1 to TRBJ2-2; TRBD2 matches 10 bases. Germline loops: CDR1 DFQATT, CDR2 SNEGSKA (reference sequence). The CDR3 is made up of 15 amino acids. V dropped 6 bases and J dropped 4; count of bases not matched to a gene: 8. CDR3 in DNA: TGCAGTGCGGAGTCTGGGACTAGCGCCACCGGGGAGCTGTTTTTT. This encodes CSAESGTSATGELFF.

The rearrangement links TRBV19 to TRBJ2-2; D is uncertain. Germline CDR1 and CDR2: LNHDA and SQIVND (reference sequence). V was trimmed by 9 bases and J by 4 bases, leaving 15 bases between them. CDR3 length equals 14 residues. The CDR3 region has the DNA TGTGCCAGCCGAAAACCCCGAGCCACCGGGGAGCTGTTTTTT. It yields the protein CASRKPRATGELFF.

This chain connects TRBV6-1 to TRBJ2-3; 8 positions agree with TRBD2. Germline V gives CDR1 MNHNS, CDR2 SASEGT. V gave up 9 bases and J gave up 5 bases; unmatched junction bases: 4. The CDR3 runs to 12 residues. The CDR3 DNA follows: TGTGCCAGGGGACTAGTAAGAGATACGCAGTATTTT. Translated: CARGLVRDTQYF.

The rearrangement links TRBV28 to TRBJ1-2, with D perhaps TRBD1 (5 bases). V was shortened by 6 bases and J by 14 bases, with 22 bases between the two germline ends. The CDR3 extends over 13 amino acids. CDR1 and CDR2 (germline): MDHEN, SYDVKM. The CDR3, as DNA: TGTGCCAGCAGGATTACATCGTACGGGGCCCAGACCTTC. As protein: CASRITSYGAQTF.

V gene TRBV24-1 combines with J gene TRBJ2-1; tentatively, D is TRBD1 or TRBD2 (5 bases each). Germline-derived CDR1 and CDR2 are KGHDR and SFDVKD. V was clipped by 3 bases and J by 8 bases, with 10 bases between them. CDR3 length: 13 residues. The CDR3 sequence is CATSDPGTHEQFF. In DNA form, the CDR3 reads TGTGCCACCAGTGATCCCGGGACCCATGAGCAGTTCTTC.

V gene TRBV3-1 combines with J gene TRBJ2-5, with D hard to call. CDR1 LGHDT and CDR2 YNNKEL come from the germline V gene (reference sequence). The CDR3 is 16 residues long. Trimming took 1 base from V and 1 from J, leaving 13 bases between them. The CDR3 nucleotides read TGTGCCAGCAGCCAAGTTGCGGCAGGACCCCAAGAGACCCAGTACTTC. It yields the protein CASSQVAAGPQETQYF.

The chain uses TRBV28 and TRBJ1-2; D ambiguous. The ends were cut back, 6 bases at V and 1 base at J, with 6 bases in the middle. This CDR3 has 12 amino acids. Germline V CDR1 and CDR2: MDHEN, SYDVKM. CDR3 in amino acids: CASSPLNYGYTF. The CDR3 DNA reads TGTGCCAGCAGCCCCCTTAACTATGGCTACACCTTC.

In this sample, this clonotype turned up once. The CDR3 spells CAFTGGPDTQYF. In DNA, the CDR3 is TGTGCCTTTACCGGGGGTCCAGATACGCAGTATTTT. The rearrangement uses TRBV30 and TRBJ2-3; TRBD2 might be the D (6 bases). With 7 bases removed from V and 4 bases from J, the gap between germline ends came to 12 bases. CDR1 is GTSNPN, CDR2 SVGIG, per germline (reference sequence). CDR3 length: 12 residues.

This clonotype came up once. The chain carries TRBV9 and TRBJ2-3; 7 nucleotides line up with TRBD1. V lost 0 bases and J lost 5; bases outside the gene matches: 6. Germline CDR1 and CDR2: SGDLS and YYNGEE. The length of the CDR3 is 15 residues. The CDR3 is CASSVGGGRGDTQYF. CDR3 nucleotide sequence: TGTGCCAGCAGCGTAGGAGGGGGCCGGGGAGATACGCAGTATTTT.

V usage is TRBV6-5 and J usage is TRBJ1-5, with a weak D call TRBD1 (5 bases). This CDR3 is 15 amino acids long. Germline V CDR1 and CDR2: MNHEY, SVGAGI. Trimming shortened V by 0 bases and J by 1 base, and 7 bases separated the two germline ends. CDR3 protein: CASSYSWTSNQPQHF. In nucleotides, the CDR3 is TGTGCCAGCAGTTACTCTTGGACAAGCAATCAGCCCCAGCATTTT.

V gene TRBV7-9 combines with J gene TRBJ1-1; 7 nucleotides align to TRBD1. Losses at the gene ends were 1 base for V and 6 bases for J; bases not matched to a gene: 5. The CDR3 covers 14 residues. Per germline, CDR1 SEHNR and CDR2 FQNEAQ (reference sequence). The DNA of the CDR3 is TGTGCCAGCAGCTTAGAGGACAGGAGGGCTGAAGCTTTCTTT. It yields the protein CASSLEDRRAEAFF.

The chain combines TRBV6-2 or TRBV6-3 with TRBJ2-2; 10 bases agree with TRBD1. This CDR3 has 14 amino acids. In germline, CDR1 is MNHEY, CDR2 SVGEGT. The ends lost 8 bases at V and 7 bases at J; junction bases unmatched: 7. CDR3 in DNA: TGTGCCAGCCGAGACAGGGGGCCCGGCGGGGAGCTGTTTTTT. Residues: CASRDRGPGGELFF.